Sequencing of this T cell receptor beta chain was carried out in a study of response to subunit inactivated influenza vaccine. V lost 0 bases, J lost 2 bases, and 3 bases lay in between. CDR1 is SGHRS and CDR2 is YFSETQ in the germline V gene. The CDR3 is 13 residues long. TCRdb passed the RT-PCR reads through MiXCR, listing each CDR3 protein once. The sample yields approximately 530,000 distinct CDR3 sequences, 13% seen once. This clonotype was detected ten times or more. This specimen consisted of PBMCs from blood, obtained 45 days after vaccination. The sequence came from a man aged 50 to 60 who received an inactivated influenza vaccine. The chain has TRBV5-1 and TRBJ1-3, with unresolved D. CDR3 in DNA: TGCGCCAGCAGCTTGGGGACTGGAAACACCATATATTTT. It is translated as CASSLGTGNTIYF.